At least ten counts were recorded for the clone carrying this TCR beta chain. The data derive from a study of type 1 regulatory T cells. Study as a whole: T-allo10 is an in vitro-generated, Tr1-enriched CD4 T cell product specific for alloantigen.

The germline V gene encodes CDR1 DFQATT and CDR2 SNEGSKA (reference sequence). V shed 1 base and J shed 4 bases, with 8 bases lying between them. The CDR3 has 14 residues. TCRdb passed the reads through MiXCR, listing each CDR3 protein once. The table shows 80,000 to 100,000 distinct CDR3 sequences, with roughly 28% occurring only once. The J gene is TRBJ1-6, the V gene TRBV20-1; D unresolved. Sequenced sample: CD4+ T cells, either the whole sample or a sorted fraction (not recorded which). This clonotype originated in a human donor in good health. Here the CDR3 reads CSARGASYNSPLHF. The CDR3 DNA follows: TGCAGTGCTAGAGGGGCAAGTTATAATTCACCCCTCCACTTT.